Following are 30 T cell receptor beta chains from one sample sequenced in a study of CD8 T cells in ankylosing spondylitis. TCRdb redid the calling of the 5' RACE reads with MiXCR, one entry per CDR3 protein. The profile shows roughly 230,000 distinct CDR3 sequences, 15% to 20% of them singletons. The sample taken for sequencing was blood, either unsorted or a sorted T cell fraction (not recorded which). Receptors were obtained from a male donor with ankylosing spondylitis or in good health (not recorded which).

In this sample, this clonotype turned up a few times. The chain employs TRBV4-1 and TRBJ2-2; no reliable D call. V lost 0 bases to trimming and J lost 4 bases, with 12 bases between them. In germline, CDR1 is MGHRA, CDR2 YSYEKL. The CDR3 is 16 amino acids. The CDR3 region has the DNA TGCGCCAGCAGCCAAGAGTGGGCTTCCTTCACCGGGGAGCTGTTTTTT. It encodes CASSQEWASFTGELFF.

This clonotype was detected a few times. The CDR3 bases are TGTGCCAGCACCGGGGGGGCCGAGCAAGAGACCCAGTACTTC. The encoded protein is CASTGGAEQETQYF. This chain connects TRBV12-3 or TRBV12-4 to TRBJ2-5; 8 nucleotides agree with TRBD2. This CDR3 has 14 amino acids. Germline trimming cut 7 bases from V and 2 bases from J; bases unmatched to any gene: 6.

The CDR3 region is CASSQDRDVGIKDYGYTF. For the CDR3, the DNA is TGCGCCAGCAGCCAAGACAGGGACGTTGGAATAAAGGACTATGGCTACACCTTC. V and J are TRBV4-3 and TRBJ1-2; TRBD1 might be the D (5 bases). The germline gives CDR1 LGHNA, CDR2 YSLEER. The CDR3 has 18 amino acids. The V end was cut by 0 bases, the J end by 3 bases, with 20 bases between.

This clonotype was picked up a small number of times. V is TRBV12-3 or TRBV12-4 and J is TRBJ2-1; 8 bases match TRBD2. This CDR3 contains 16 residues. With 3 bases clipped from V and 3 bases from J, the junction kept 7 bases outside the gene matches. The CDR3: CASSLIAGLYYNEQFF. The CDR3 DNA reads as TGTGCCAGCAGTTTGATAGCGGGGCTATACTACAATGAGCAGTTCTTC.

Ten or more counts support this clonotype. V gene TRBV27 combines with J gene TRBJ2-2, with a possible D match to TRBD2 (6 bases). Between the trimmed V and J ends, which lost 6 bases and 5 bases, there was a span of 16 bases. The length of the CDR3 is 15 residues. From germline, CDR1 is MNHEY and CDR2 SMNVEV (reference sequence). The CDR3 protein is CASSSGVEFTGELFF. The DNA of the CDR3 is TGTGCCAGCAGCTCGGGGGTAGAATTTACCGGGGAGCTGTTTTTT.

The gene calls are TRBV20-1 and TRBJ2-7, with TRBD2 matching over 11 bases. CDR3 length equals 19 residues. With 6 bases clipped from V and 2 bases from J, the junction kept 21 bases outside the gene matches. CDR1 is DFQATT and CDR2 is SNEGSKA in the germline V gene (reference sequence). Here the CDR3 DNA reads TGCAGTGCGTCGGGACTAGCGGCCACTCTAGATGTGGGTCCCTACGAGCAGTACTTC. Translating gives CSASGLAATLDVGPYEQYF.

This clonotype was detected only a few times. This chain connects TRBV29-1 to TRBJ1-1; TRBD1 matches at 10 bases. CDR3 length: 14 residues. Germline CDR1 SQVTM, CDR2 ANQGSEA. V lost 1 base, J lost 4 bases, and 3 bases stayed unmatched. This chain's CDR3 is CSVEGQGAITEAFF. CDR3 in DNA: TGCAGCGTTGAAGGACAGGGGGCGATCACTGAAGCTTTCTTT. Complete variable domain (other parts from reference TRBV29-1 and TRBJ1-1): SAVISQKPSRDICQRGTSLTIQCQVDSQVTMMFWYRQQPGQSLTLIATANQGSEATYESGFVIDKFPISRPNLTFSTLTVSNMSPEDSSIYLCSVEGQGAITEAFFGQGTRLTVV.

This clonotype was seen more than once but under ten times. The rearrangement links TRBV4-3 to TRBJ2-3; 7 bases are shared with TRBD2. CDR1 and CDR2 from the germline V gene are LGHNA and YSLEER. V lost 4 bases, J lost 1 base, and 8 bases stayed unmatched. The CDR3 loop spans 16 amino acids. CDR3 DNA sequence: TGCGCCAGCAGCCGTTTAACGGGAGGCGGCACAGATACGCAGTATTTT. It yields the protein CASSRLTGGGTDTQYF.

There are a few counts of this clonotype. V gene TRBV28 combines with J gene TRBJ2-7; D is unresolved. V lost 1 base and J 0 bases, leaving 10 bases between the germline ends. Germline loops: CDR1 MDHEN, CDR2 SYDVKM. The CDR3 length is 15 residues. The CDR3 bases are TGTGCCAGCAGTTTATTGACGGAGAGCTCCTACGAGCAGTACTTC. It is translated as CASSLLTESSYEQYF. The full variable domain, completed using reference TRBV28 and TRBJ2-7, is DVKVTQSSRYLVKRTGEKVFLECVQDMDHENMFWYRQDPGLGLRLIYFSYDVKMKEKGDIPEGYSVSREKKERFSLILESASTNQTSMYLCASSLLTESSYEQYFGPGTRLTVT.

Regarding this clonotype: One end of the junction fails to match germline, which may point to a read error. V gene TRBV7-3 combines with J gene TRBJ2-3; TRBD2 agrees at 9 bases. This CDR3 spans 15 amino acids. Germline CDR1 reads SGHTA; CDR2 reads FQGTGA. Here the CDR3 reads CASSLAGGVTDTLYF. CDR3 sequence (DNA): TGTGCCAGCAGCTTGGCGGGAGGGGTCACAGATACGCTGTATTTT.

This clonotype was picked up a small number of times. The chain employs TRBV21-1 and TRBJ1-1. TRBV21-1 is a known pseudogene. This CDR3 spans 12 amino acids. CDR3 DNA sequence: TGTGCCAGCAGCAAATTCGAAGGGAGGGAGTTCTTT. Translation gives CASSKFEGREFF.

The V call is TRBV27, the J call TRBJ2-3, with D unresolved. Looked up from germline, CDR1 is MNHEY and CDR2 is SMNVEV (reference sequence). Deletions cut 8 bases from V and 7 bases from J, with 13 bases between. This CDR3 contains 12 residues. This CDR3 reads CASGSHWNTQYF. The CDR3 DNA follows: TGTGCCAGCGGCTCGCATTGGAATACGCAGTATTTT.

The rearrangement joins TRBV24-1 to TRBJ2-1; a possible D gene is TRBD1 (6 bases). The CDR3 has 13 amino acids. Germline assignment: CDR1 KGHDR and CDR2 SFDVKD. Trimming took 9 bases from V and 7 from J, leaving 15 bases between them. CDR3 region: CATRGSGDNEQFF. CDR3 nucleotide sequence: TGTGCCACCCGCGGATCAGGGGATAATGAGCAGTTCTTC.

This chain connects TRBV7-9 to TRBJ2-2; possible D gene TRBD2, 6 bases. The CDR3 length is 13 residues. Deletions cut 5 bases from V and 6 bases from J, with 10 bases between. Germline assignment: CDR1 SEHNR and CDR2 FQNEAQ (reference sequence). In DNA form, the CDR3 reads TGTGCCAGCAGCCGTCCGGGGGCCGGGGAGCTGTTTTTT. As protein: CASSRPGAGELFF.

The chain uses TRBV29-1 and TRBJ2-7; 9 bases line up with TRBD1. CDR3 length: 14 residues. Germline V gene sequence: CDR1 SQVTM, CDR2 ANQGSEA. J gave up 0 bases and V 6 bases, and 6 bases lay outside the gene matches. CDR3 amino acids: CSVAGQGISYEQYF. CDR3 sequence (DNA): TGCAGCGTGGCGGGACAGGGAATCTCCTACGAGCAGTACTTC.

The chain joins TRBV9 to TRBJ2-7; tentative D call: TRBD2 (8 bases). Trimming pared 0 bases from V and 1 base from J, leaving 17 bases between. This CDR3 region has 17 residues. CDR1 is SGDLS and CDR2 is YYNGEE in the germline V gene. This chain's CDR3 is CASSVDGSGTESYEQYF. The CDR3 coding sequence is TGTGCCAGCAGCGTAGATGGTAGCGGGACAGAATCCTACGAGCAGTACTTC.

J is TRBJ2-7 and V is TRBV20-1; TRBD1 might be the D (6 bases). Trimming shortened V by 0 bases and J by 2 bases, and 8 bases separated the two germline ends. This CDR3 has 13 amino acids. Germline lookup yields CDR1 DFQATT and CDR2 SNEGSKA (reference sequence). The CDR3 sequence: CSARDRDTYEQYF. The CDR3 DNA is TGCAGTGCTAGAGACCGGGACACCTACGAGCAGTACTTC.

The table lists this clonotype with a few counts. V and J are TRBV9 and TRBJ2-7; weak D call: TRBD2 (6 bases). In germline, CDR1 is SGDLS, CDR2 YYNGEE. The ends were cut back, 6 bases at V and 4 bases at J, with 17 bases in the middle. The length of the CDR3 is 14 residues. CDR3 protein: CASTMGDGGYEQYF. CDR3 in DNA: TGTGCCAGCACGATGGGGGACGGGGGTTACGAGCAGTACTTC. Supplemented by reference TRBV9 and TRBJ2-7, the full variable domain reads DSGVTQTPKHLITATGQRVTLRCSPRSGDLSVYWYQQSLDQGLQFLIQYYNGEERAKGNILERFSAQQFPDLHSELNLSSLELGDSALYFCASTMGDGGYEQYFGPGTRLTVT.

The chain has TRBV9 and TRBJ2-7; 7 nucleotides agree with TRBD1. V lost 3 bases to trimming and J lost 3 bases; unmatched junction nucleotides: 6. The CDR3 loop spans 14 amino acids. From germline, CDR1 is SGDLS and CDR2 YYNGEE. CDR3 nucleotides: TGTGCCAGCAGCGGGGACAGCCGAGTCTACGAGCAGTACTTC. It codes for CASSGDSRVYEQYF.

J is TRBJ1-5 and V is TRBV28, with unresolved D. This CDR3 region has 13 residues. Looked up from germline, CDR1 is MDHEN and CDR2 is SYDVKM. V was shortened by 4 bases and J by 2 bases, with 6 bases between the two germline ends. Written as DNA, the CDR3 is TGTGCCAGCAGTTGGGCAGGCAATCAGCCCCAGCATTTT. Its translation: CASSWAGNQPQHF. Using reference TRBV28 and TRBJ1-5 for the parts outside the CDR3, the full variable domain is DVKVTQSSRYLVKRTGEKVFLECVQDMDHENMFWYRQDPGLGLRLIYFSYDVKMKEKGDIPEGYSVSREKKERFSLILESASTNQTSMYLCASSWAGNQPQHFGDGTRLSIL.

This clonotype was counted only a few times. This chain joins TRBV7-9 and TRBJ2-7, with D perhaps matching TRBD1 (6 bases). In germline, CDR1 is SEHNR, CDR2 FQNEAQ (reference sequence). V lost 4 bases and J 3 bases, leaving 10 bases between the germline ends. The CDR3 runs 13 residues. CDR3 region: CASSSGTRYEQYF. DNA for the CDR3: TGTGCCAGCAGCTCCGGGACACGCTACGAGCAGTACTTC.

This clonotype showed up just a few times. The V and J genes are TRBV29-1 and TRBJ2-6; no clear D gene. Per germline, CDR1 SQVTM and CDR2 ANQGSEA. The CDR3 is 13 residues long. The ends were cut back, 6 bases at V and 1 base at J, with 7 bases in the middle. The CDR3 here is CSVFPSGANVLTF. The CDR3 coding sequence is TGCAGCGTATTTCCTTCTGGGGCCAACGTCCTGACTTTC.

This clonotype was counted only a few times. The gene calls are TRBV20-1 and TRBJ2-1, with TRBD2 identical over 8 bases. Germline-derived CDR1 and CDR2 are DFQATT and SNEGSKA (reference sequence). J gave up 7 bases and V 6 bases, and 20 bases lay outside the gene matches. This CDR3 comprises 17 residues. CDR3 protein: CSAPPRRPAGEANEQFF. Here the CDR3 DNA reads TGCAGTGCCCCCCCCCGACGGCCAGCGGGAGAGGCTAATGAGCAGTTCTTC.

The CDR3 DNA reads TGCGCCAGCAGCCAAGGTTCGGAGGGCCTATACAATGAGCAGTTCTTC. It yields the protein CASSQGSEGLYNEQFF. This chain connects TRBV4-3 to TRBJ2-1, with TRBD2 as a possible D gene (6 bases). V lost 1 base, J lost 4 bases, and 14 bases lay in between. Looked up from germline, CDR1 is LGHNA and CDR2 is YSLEER. CDR3 length: 16 residues.

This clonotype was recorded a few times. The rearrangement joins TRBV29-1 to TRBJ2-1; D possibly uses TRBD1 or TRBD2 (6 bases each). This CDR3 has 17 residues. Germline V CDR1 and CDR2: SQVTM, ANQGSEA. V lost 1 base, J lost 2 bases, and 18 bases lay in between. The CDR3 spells CSVEAGAYIKTYNEQFF. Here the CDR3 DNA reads TGCAGCGTTGAAGCGGGGGCCTACATAAAAACCTACAATGAGCAGTTCTTC.

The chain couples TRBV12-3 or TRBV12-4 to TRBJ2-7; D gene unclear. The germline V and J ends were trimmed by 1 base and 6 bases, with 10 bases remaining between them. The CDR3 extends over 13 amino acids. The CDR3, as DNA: TGTGCCAGCAGTTTAGGGCCCCACGCCGAGCAGTACTTC. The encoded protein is CASSLGPHAEQYF.

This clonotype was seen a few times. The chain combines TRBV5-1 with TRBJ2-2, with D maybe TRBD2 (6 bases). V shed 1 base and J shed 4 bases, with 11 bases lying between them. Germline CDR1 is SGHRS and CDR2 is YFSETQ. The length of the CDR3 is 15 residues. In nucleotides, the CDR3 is TGCGCCAGCAGCTTGTATTTAGCGGCCACCGGGGAGCTGTTTTTT. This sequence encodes CASSLYLAATGELFF.

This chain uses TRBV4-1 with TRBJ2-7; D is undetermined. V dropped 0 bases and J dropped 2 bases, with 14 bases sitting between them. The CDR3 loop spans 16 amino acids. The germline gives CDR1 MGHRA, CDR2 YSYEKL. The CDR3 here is CASSQDLVERTYEQYF. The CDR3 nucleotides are TGCGCCAGCAGCCAAGATTTGGTAGAGCGAACCTACGAGCAGTACTTC.

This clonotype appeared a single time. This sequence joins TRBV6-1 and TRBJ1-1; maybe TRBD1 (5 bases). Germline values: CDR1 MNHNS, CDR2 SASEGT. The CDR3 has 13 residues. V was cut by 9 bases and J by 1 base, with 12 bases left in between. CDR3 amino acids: CASWRGRNTEAFF. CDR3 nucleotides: TGTGCCAGTTGGAGGGGTCGGAACACTGAAGCTTTCTTT.

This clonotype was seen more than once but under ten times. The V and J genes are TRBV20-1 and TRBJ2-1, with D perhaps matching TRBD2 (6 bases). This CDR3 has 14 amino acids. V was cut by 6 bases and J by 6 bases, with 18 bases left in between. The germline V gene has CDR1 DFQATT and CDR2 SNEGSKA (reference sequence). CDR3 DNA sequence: TGCAGTGCGGGGGGAGAACGGGAAAGCAATGAGCAGTTCTTC. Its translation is CSAGGERESNEQFF.